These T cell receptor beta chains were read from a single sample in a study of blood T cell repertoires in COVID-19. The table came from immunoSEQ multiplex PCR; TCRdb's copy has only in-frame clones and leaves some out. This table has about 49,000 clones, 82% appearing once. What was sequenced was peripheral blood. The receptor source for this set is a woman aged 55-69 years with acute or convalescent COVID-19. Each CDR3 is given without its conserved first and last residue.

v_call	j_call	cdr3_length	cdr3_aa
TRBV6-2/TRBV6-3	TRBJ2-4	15	ASSQLATPPAKNIQY
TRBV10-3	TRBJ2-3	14	AISDALGRSTDTQY
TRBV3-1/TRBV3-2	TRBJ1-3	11	ASSQEKSSSIY
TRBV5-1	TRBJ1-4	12	ASSQQGTGEKLF
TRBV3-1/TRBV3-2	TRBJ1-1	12	ASSPSVGIAGAF
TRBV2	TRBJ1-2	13	ASSGGRQGGYGYT
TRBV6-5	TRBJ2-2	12	ASTENGGGRELF
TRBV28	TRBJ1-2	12	ASRPEGGNYGYT
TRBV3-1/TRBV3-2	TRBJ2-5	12	ASSQEAHVETQY
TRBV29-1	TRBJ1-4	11	SAPDRGGEKLF
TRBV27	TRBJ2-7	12	ASSLNRGLSEQY
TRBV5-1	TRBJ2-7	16	ASSSQGTGDIISYEQY
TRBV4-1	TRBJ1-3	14	ASSQERVGAGNTIY
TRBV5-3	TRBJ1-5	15	ARSWFGIGTGWQPQH
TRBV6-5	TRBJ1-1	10	ASSVQGFEAF
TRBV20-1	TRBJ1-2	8	SASHTIYT